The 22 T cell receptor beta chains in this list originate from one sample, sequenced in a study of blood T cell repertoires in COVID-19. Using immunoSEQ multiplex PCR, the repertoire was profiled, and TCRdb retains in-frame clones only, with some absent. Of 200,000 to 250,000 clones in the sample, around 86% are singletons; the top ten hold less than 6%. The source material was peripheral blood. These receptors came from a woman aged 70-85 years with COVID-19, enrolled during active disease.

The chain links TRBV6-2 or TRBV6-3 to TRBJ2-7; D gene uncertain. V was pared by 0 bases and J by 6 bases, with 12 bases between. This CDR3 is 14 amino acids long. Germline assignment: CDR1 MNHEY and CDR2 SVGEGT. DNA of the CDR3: TGTGCCAGCAGTTACTCGTTTGAGGCAGCCGAGCAGTACTTC. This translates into CASSYSFEAAEQYF.

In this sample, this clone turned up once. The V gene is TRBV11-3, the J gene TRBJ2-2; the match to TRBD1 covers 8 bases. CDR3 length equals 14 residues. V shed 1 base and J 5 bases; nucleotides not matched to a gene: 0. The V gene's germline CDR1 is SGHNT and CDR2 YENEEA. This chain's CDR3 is CASSLGQGTGELFF. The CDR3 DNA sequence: TGTGCCAGCAGCTTAGGACAGGGGACCGGGGAGCTGTTTTTT.

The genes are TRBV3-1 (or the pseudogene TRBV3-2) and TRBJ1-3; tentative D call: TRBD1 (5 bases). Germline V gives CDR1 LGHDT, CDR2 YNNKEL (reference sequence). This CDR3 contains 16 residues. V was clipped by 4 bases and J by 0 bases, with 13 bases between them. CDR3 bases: TGTGCCAGCAGCCCCATTCAGGGACTCTCTGGAAACACCATATATTTT. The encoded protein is CASSPIQGLSGNTIYF.

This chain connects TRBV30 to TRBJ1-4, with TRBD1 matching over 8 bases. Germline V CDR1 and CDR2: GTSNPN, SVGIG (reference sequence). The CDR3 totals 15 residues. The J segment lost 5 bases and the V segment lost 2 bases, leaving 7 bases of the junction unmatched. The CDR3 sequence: CAWSIWTGKNEKLFF. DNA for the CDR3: TGTGCCTGGAGTATTTGGACAGGGAAGAATGAAAAACTGTTTTTT. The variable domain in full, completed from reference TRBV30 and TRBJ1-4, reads SQTIHQWPATLVQPVGSPLSLECTVEGTSNPNLYWYRQAAGRGLQLLFYSVGIGQISSEVPQNLSASRPQDRQFILSSKKLLLSDSGFYLCAWSIWTGKNEKLFFGSGTQLSVL.

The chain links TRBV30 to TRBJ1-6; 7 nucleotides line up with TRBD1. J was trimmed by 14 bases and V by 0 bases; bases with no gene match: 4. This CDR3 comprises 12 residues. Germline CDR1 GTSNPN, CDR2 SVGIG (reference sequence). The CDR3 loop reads CAWSVDRVTLHF. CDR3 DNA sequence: TGTGCCTGGAGTGTCGACAGGGTGACCCTCCACTTT.

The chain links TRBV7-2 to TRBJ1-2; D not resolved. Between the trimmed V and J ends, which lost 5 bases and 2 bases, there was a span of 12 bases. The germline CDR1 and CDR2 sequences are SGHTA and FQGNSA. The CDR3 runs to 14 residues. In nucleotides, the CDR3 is TGTGCCAGCAGCAAGAAAACGGGGAACTATGGCTACACCTTC. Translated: CASSKKTGNYGYTF.

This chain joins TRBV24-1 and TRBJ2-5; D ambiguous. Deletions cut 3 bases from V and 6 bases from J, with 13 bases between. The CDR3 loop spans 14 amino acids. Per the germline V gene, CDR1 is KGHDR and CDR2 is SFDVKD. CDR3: CATSDPRTGQTQYF. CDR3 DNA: TGTGCCACCAGTGATCCCCGTACTGGGCAGACCCAGTACTTC.

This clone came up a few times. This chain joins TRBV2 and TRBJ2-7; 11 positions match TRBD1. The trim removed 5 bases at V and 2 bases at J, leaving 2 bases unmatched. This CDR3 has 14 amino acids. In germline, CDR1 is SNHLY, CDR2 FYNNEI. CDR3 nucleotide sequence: TGTGCCAGCAGTCAGGGACAGGGGGCCTACGAGCAGTACTTC. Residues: CASSQGQGAYEQYF.

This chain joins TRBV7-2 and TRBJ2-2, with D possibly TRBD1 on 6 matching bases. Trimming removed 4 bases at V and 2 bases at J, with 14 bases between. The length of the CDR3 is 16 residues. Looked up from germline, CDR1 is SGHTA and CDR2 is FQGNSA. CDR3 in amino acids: CASSYQGGINTGELFF. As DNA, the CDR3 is TGTGCCAGCAGCTACCAAGGGGGAATAAACACCGGGGAGCTGTTTTTT.

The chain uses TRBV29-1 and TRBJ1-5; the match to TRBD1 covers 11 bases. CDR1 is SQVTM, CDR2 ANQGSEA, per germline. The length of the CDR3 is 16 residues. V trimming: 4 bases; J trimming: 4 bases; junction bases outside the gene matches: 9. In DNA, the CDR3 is TGCAGCGTTGCAGCAGGGACAGGGGGGACTAATCAGCCCCAGCATTTT. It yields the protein CSVAAGTGGTNQPQHF.

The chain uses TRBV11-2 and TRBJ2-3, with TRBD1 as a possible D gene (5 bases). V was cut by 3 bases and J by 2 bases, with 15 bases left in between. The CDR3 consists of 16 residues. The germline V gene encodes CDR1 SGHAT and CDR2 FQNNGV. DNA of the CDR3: TGTGCCAGCAGCTTCGGTCAAGACAGAAACACAGATACGCAGTATTTT. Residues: CASSFGQDRNTDTQYF. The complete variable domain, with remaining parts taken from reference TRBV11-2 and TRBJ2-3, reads EAGVAQSPRYKIIEKRQSVAFWCNPISGHATLYWYQQILGQGPKLLIQFQNNGVVDDSQLPKDRFSAERLKGVDSTLKIQPAKLEDSAVYLCASSFGQDRNTDTQYFGPGTRLTVL.

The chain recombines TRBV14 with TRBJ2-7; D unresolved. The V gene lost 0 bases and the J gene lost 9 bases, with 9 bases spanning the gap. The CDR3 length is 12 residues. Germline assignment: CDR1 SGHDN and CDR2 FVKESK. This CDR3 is CASSQEPARQYF. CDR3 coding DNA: TGTGCCAGCAGCCAAGAACCCGCCAGGCAGTACTTC.

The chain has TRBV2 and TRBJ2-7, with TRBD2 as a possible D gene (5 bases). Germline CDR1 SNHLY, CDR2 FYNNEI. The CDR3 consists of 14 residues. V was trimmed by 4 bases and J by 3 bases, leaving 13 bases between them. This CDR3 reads CASSVGQTIYEQYF. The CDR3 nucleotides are TGTGCCAGCAGTGTAGGGCAGACTATCTACGAGCAGTACTTC.

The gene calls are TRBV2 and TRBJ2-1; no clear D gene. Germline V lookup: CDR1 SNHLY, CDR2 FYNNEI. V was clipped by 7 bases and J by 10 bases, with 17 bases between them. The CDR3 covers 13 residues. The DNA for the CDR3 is TGTGCCAGCAAGCCCGACTCCGTTTTCGAGCAGTTCTTC. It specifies CASKPDSVFEQFF.

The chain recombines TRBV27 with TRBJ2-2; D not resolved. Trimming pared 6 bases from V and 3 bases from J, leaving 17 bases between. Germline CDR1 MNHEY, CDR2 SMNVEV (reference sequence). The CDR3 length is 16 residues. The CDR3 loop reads CASSLSSVTYTGELFF. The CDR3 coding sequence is TGTGCCAGCAGCCTTTCCTCGGTTACCTACACCGGGGAGCTGTTTTTT.

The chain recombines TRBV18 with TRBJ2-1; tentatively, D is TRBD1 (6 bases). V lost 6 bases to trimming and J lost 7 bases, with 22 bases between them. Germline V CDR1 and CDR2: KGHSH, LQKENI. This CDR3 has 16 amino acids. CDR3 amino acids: CASSPDRSLVQNEQFF. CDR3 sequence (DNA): TGTGCCAGCTCCCCTGACAGGTCACTGGTTCAGAATGAGCAGTTCTTC.

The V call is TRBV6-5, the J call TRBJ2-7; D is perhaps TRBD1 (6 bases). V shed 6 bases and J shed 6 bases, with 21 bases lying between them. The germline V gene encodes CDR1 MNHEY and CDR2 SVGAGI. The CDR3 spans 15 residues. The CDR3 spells CASRKSGTTAREQYF. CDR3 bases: TGTGCCAGCAGAAAATCCGGGACAACGGCCCGCGAGCAGTACTTC.

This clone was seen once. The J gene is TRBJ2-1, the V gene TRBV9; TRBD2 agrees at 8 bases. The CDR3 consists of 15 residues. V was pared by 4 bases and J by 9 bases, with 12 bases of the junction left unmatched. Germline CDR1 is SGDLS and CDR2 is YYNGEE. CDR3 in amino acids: CASSRQTGLVSEQFF. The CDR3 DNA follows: TGTGCCAGCAGCAGACAAACGGGACTAGTGAGTGAGCAGTTCTTC.

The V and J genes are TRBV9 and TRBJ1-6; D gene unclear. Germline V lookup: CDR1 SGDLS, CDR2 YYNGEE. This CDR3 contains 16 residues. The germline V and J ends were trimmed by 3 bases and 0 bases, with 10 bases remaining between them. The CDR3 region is CASSALGSSYNSPLHF. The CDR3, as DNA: TGTGCCAGCAGCGCCTTGGGGAGCTCCTATAATTCACCCCTCCACTTT.

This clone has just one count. CDR3 in amino acids: CASRRKESTEAFF. CDR3 bases: TGTGCCAGCAGGAGGAAGGAGTCAACTGAAGCTTTCTTT. The chain is built from TRBV6-5 and TRBJ1-1; D is ambiguous. CDR3 length equals 13 residues. The V gene lost 6 bases and the J gene lost 5 bases, with 13 bases spanning the gap. Germline V gene lookup returns CDR1 MNHEY and CDR2 SVGAGI.

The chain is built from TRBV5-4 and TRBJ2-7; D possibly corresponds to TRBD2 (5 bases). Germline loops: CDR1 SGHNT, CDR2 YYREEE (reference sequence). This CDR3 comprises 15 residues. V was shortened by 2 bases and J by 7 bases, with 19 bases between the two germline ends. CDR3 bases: TGTGCCAGCAGCTTCGGTCAGGAGGCCGTGCGAGAGCAGTACTTC. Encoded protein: CASSFGQEAVREQYF.

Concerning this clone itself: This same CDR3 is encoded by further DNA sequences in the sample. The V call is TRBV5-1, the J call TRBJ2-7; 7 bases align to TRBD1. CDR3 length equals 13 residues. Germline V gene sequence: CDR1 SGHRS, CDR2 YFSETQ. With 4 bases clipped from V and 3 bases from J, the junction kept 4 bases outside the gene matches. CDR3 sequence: CASSGDRGYEQYF. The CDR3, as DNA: TGCGCCAGCAGCGGGGACAGAGGCTACGAGCAGTACTTC.